The clone carrying this T cell receptor (beta chain) was picked up many times. Its matching antigen is unknown. This sample was included in a study of T cells after yellow fever vaccination. Whole-study findings and limits: Compared with primary, the secondary response was weaker and peaked at day 5, not 15. The booster saw the reappearance of most primary-vaccination clones (approximately 97% CD4, roughly 87% CD8). High-abundance clonotypes from the bulk population could contaminate FACS-sorted repertoires.

The 5'RACE template-switching step produced TCR cDNA and added a universal primer site and UMIs. TCRdb reprocessed the 5' RACE reads with MiXCR, giving one entry per CDR3 protein. The repertoire holds about 160,000 distinct CDR3 sequences, with 6.5% to 8.5% as singletons. The specimen was CD4+ T cells sorted from PBMCs, collected 5 to 6 days after the first yellow fever vaccination. The sequence derives from a man between 18 and 35 years old who received the YFV17D yellow fever vaccine.

The CDR3, as DNA: TGTGCCAGCAGCCCGTCACTGGATATGAACACTGAAGCTTTCTTT. Translated, it gives CASSPSLDMNTEAFF. The chain combines TRBV7-2 with TRBJ1-1; the D is unclear. The CDR3 is made up of 15 amino acids. Germline assignment: CDR1 SGHTA and CDR2 FQGNSA. V lost 5 bases to trimming and J lost 0 bases, with 13 bases between them.